Presented here are 27 T cell receptor beta chains from one specimen sequenced in a study of tumor-infiltrating lymphocytes in primary liver carcinoma. Co-extraction of both nucleic acids (RNA and DNA) used about 19-33 mg of unsorted bulk tissue. Production of TCR beta cDNA used around 0.45 ug total RNA together with a constant-region primer. It was through three nested multiplex PCR rounds of slightly modified ARM-PCR that TCR beta libraries arose. Each of the first two PCR rounds ran approximately 10 cycles with TRBV1-TRBV30 forward and C-beta reverse primers. TCRdb independently ran MiXCR on the multiplex PCR reads; one entry per CDR3 protein. The sample has 75,000 to 90,000 distinct CDR3 sequences; approximately 70% are singletons. Sequenced material: liver tumor tissue from sampling region 1. The subset was: tumor region T1, superior pole. The receptors stem from a middle-aged man with primary liver carcinoma and hepatitis B virus infection.

This clonotype has a count of ten or more. The chain has TRBV6-5 and TRBJ2-1, with TRBD1 matching 7 bases. The CDR3 contains 13 residues. The germline V gene encodes CDR1 MNHEY and CDR2 SVGAGI. V lost 5 bases, J lost 14 bases, and 12 bases stayed unmatched. This CDR3 is CASSPDRDTKEFF. The CDR3, as DNA: TGTGCCAGCAGTCCCGACAGGGATACTAAGGAGTTCTTC.

A note on this clonotype: Since the CDR3 does not end with the conserved phenylalanine or tryptophan, this likely comes from a read error. The CDR3 region is CASATLDGPNEKLFI. DNA for the CDR3: TGTGCCAGCGCTACCCTCGACGGCCCTAATGAAAAACTGTTTATT. The chain employs TRBV6-1 and TRBJ1-4; D gene uncertain. This CDR3 is built from 15 residues. Per the germline V gene, CDR1 is MNHNS and CDR2 is SASEGT. The V gene lost 8 bases and the J gene lost 3 bases, with 16 bases spanning the gap.

Of note for this clonotype: Compared with germline, one end of the junction differs, possibly owing to a read error. The V gene is TRBV29-1, the J gene TRBJ2-2, with 7 nucleotides matching TRBD2. This CDR3 comprises 13 residues. CDR1 SQVTM and CDR2 ANQGSEA come from the germline V gene. CDR3 sequence reads: CSSRREFGGGLFF. CDR3 bases: TGCAGCTCTCGGCGGGAGTTCGGTGGGGGGCTGTTTTTT.

The chain joins TRBV6-6 to TRBJ2-3, with D possibly being TRBD2 (6 bases). The CDR3 runs 15 residues. Trimming took off 7 bases at V and 7 bases at J, with 21 bases between the two ends. Germline CDR1 is MNHNY and CDR2 is SVGAGI (reference sequence). CDR3 amino acids: CASIHSGLDRNTQYF. The CDR3 bases are TGTGCCAGCATCCATTCGGGACTTGACAGAAATACGCAGTATTTT.

With respect to this clonotype: One junction end disagrees with the germline gene, perhaps due to a read error. The V call is TRBV29-1, the J call TRBJ2-5; D not resolved. The CDR3 loop spans 11 amino acids. CDR1 and CDR2 (germline): SQVTM, ANQGSEA. The CDR3 DNA sequence: TGCAGCGTCGGGTCGCTGGAGACCCAGCACTTC. Translation: CSVGSLETQHF.

Notes on this clonotype: One end of the junction is discordant with germline, which a read error may explain. This chain links TRBV11-2 with TRBJ2-7, with D perhaps given as TRBD1 or TRBD2 (5 bases each). Germline CDR1 is SGHAT and CDR2 is FQNNGV. There are 14 residues in the CDR3. As DNA, the CDR3 is TGTACCAGCAGCTCGAGACAAGGGGAGTACGAGCAGTGCTTC. Its protein product is CTSSSRQGEYEQCF.

The chain employs TRBV19 and TRBJ2-3; 8 bases fit TRBD2. The CDR3 extends over 15 amino acids. Germline CDR1 LNHDA, CDR2 SQIVND (reference sequence). Trimming at V came to 4 bases and at J to 8 bases, leaving 11 bases not matched to a gene. Here the CDR3 DNA reads TGTGCCAGTAGTAAGCCGGACGGGAGGGTCGCTACGCAGTATTTT. Its translation: CASSKPDGRVATQYF.

As to this clonotype: A much larger clone lies one base from this, so it may be a read error. This chain connects TRBV12-3 or TRBV12-4 to TRBJ1-3; D possibly corresponds to TRBD1 (5 bases). The CDR3 is 15 amino acids. CDR3 in amino acids: CASSFGGGGGNSIYF. DNA of the CDR3: TGTGCCAGCAGTTTTGGTGGGGGAGGTGGAAACTCCATATATTTT.

A word on this clonotype: No conserved phenylalanine or tryptophan is present at the end of the CDR3, so a read error is the likely explanation. This chain uses TRBV12-3 or TRBV12-4 with TRBJ2-7; D call uncertain. This CDR3 has 11 amino acids. The CDR3 loop is CASSNSYKQYL. CDR3 sequence (DNA): TGTGCCAGCAGCAACAGCTACAAGCAGTACCTC.

This clonotype was observed once. A single base separates this from a much larger clone, so it may be a read error. The chain employs TRBV2 and TRBJ2-2; TRBD2 aligns across 7 bases. The CDR3 runs to 15 residues. Per the germline V gene, CDR1 is SNHLY and CDR2 is FYNNEI. The trim removed 4 bases at V and 10 bases at J, leaving 12 bases unmatched. The CDR3 sequence: CASSGGETSIEELFF. CDR3 DNA: TGTGCCAGCAGTGGAGGAGAGACTAGCATCGAGGAGCTGTTTTTT. The entire variable domain, with the rest obtained from reference TRBV2 and TRBJ2-2, is as follows: EPEVTQTPSHQVTQMGQEVILRCVPISNHLYFYWYRQILGQKVEFLVSFYNNEISEKSEIFDDQFSVERPDGSNFTLKIRSTKLEDSAMYFCASSGGETSIEELFFGEGSRLTVL.

Worth noting for this clonotype: A read error may produce the germline difference seen at one junction end. The J gene is TRBJ2-1, the V gene TRBV11-1, with 8 bases aligning to TRBD1. This CDR3 spans 16 amino acids. Germline V lookup: CDR1 SGHAT, CDR2 FQDESV (reference sequence). CDR3 loop: CASSSILRQGTNELPF. The CDR3 DNA follows: TGTGCCAGCAGCTCCATTCTTCGACAGGGGACGAATGAGCTGCCCTTC.

Comment on this clonotype: Compared with germline, one end of the junction differs, possibly owing to a read error. The chain recombines TRBV29-1 with TRBJ2-1; TRBD2 aligns across 11 bases. This CDR3 has 16 residues. Germline V gives CDR1 SQVTM, CDR2 ANQGSEA. Written as DNA, the CDR3 is TGCAGCGTTGAAGGAGGGGCTAGCGGGAGGTACAATGAGCATTTCTTC. Amino acids: CSVEGGASGRYNEHFF.

With respect to this clonotype: The junction differs from germline at one of its ends, possibly a read error. The chain joins TRBV12-3 or TRBV12-4 to TRBJ2-3; TRBD2 agrees at 8 bases. The CDR3 covers 14 residues. CDR3 DNA: TGTGCTAGCGGCTCGAGCGGGAGTGGAGATACGCAGTTTTTT. The encoded protein is CASGSSGSGDTQFF.

Concerning this clonotype: Sequence at one end of the junction differs from germline and may be a read error. This chain joins TRBV4-1 and TRBJ2-1; TRBD2 agrees at 7 bases. Germline V gives CDR1 MGHRA, CDR2 YSYEKL. There are 14 residues in the CDR3. CDR3 DNA: TGCGCCAGCCGCCAGACGGGAGGCTACAATGAGCAGTTCTTC. Amino acid sequence: CASRQTGGYNEQFF.

Only one count was recorded for this clonotype. The chain uses TRBV4-2 and TRBJ2-1, with 11 bases identical to TRBD2. Looked up from germline, CDR1 is LGHNA and CDR2 is YNFKEQ. With 10 bases clipped from V and 0 bases from J, the junction kept 8 bases outside the gene matches. There are 16 residues in the CDR3. The CDR3 DNA is TGTGCCAACAGTCTGACTAGCGGGATCTCCTACAATGAGCAGTTCTTC. This codes for CANSLTSGISYNEQFF.

With respect to this clonotype: One base away lies a much larger clone, so this may be a sequencing read error. The CDR3: CASGTGSGYEQCF. The CDR3 bases are TGCGCCAGCGGCACAGGGTCGGGCTACGAGCAGTGCTTC. The chain joins TRBV5-1 to TRBJ2-7, with a weak D call TRBD1 (6 bases). CDR1 SGHRS and CDR2 YFSETQ come from the germline V gene. The CDR3 spans 13 residues. Full variable domain (rest looked up from reference TRBV5-1 and TRBJ2-7): KAGVTQTPRYLIKTRGQQVTLSCSPISGHRSVSWYQQTPGQGLQFLFEYFSETQRNKGNFPGRFSGRQFSNSRSEMNVSTLELGDSALYLCASGTGSGYEQCFGPGTRLTVT.

As concerns this clonotype: Compared with germline, one end of the junction differs, possibly owing to a read error. The chain uses TRBV10-1 and TRBJ2-3; 7 nucleotides match TRBD1. This CDR3 is 15 amino acids long. From germline, CDR1 is WNHNN and CDR2 SYGVQD (reference sequence). The CDR3 region has the DNA TGCGCCAGCAGTGTAACCGTGACAGGGACCGATACGCGGTATTTT. This sequence encodes CASSVTVTGTDTRYF.

As to this clonotype: The CDR3 carries no conserved terminal phenylalanine or tryptophan, so it likely arises from a read error. The DNA is left out, because the CDR3 cannot be placed on it with certainty; the CDR3 is given as TCRdb lists it. This sequence joins TRBV29-1 and TRBJ2-3; TRBD1 is the table's D call and was not checked against the DNA. Germline V gene lookup returns CDR1 SQVTM and CDR2 ANQGSEA. The CDR3 contains 14 residues when both ends are counted. The CDR3 region is CSVVAGAGLDTQYI.

In regard to this clonotype: The germline gene is not matched at one end of the junction; a read error may be the cause. The CDR3 DNA reads as TGTGCCATCAGCCAAGAGCCGGGACAGGGCTACGAACAGTACTTC. Its translation is CAISQEPGQGYEQYF. The chain employs TRBV4-2 and TRBJ2-7; 9 nucleotides align to TRBD1. Per the germline V gene, CDR1 is LGHNA and CDR2 is YNFKEQ. The CDR3 loop spans 15 amino acids.

Regarding this clonotype: The CDR3 ends on some other residue instead of the conserved phenylalanine or tryptophan, so this is likely a read error. It is unclear where the CDR3 begins or ends on the DNA, so no DNA is shown, and the CDR3 is as TCRdb lists it. This chain joins TRBV12-3 or TRBV12-4 and TRBJ2-2; TRBD1 is the table's D call and was not checked against the DNA. Counting both end residues, the CDR3 totals 15 amino acids. The CDR3 is CASSLGQGATGELSL.

Concerning this clonotype itself: One junction end does not reproduce the germline sequence, and a read error may be involved. The V call is TRBV29-1, the J call TRBJ2-3; D may be TRBD2 (6 bases). The germline V gene encodes CDR1 SQVTM and CDR2 ANQGSEA. This CDR3 is built from 15 residues. The CDR3 here is CSVEDLGLTTGTQYF. The CDR3 DNA is TGCAGCGTTGAGGACCTTGGACTAACCACAGGTACGCAGTATTTT.

As regards this clonotype: At one boundary the junction diverges from the germline segment, which might be a read error. The chain has TRBV4-1 and TRBJ2-7, with 11 bases that match TRBD2. Germline assignment: CDR1 MGHRA and CDR2 YSYEKL. There are 19 residues in the CDR3. The CDR3 is CTSSRRLVAGGQSGCEQYF. The CDR3, as DNA: TGCACCAGCAGCCGTAGATTGGTAGCGGGAGGGCAGTCGGGATGCGAGCAGTACTTC.

The gene calls are TRBV28 and TRBJ2-7; TRBD1 might be the D (5 bases). CDR1 MDHEN and CDR2 SYDVKM come from the germline V gene. This CDR3 has 11 amino acids. V was trimmed by 11 bases and J by 5 bases, leaving 13 bases between them. The DNA of the CDR3 is TGTGCCGACAGCAATTCCCACGAGCAGTACTTC. Its protein is CADSNSHEQYF.

This clonotype was seen a single time. An end of the junction does not agree with germline; a read error may underlie this. This chain links TRBV11-2 with TRBJ2-2, with 7 nucleotides matching TRBD1. The germline gives CDR1 SGHAT, CDR2 FQNNGV. This CDR3 region has 16 residues. CDR3 coding DNA: TGTGCCAGCAGCTACGGACAGGCTTCGAACACCAGGGAGCTGTTTTTT. This encodes CASSYGQASNTRELFF.

This clonotype was recorded many times. V usage is TRBV6-5 and J usage is TRBJ1-1; TRBD1 might be the D (5 bases). The CDR3 extends over 19 amino acids. V lost 2 bases, J lost 1 base, and 23 bases lay in between. CDR1 and CDR2 from the germline V gene are MNHEY and SVGAGI. DNA for the CDR3: TGTGCCAGCAGTTACGTAGGAATGGGGCGTGTGGGGAAGAACACTGAAGCTTTCTTT. Translating it yields CASSYVGMGRVGKNTEAFF.

About this clonotype: A much larger clone differs from this one at a single base, so this may be a read error. This rearrangement joins TRBV28 to TRBJ1-2, with a possible D match to TRBD1 (5 bases). Trimming stripped 6 bases from V and 7 bases from J, with 15 bases between. The CDR3 covers 13 residues. Germline V CDR1 and CDR2: MDHEN, SYDVKM. The CDR3 DNA sequence: TGTGCCAGCAGCAGACAGCACCGGAGTGGCTACACCTTC. Translation: CASSRQHRSGYTF.

On this clonotype: The junction departs from germline at one end; a sequencing error may be responsible. The chain is built from TRBV4-1 and TRBJ2-7, with a weak D call TRBD2 (6 bases). Germline CDR1 MGHRA, CDR2 YSYEKL. The CDR3 runs 16 residues. This CDR3 is CASSQEGERALYEQYF. The CDR3 region has the DNA TGCGCCAGCAGCCAAGAAGGTGAGCGGGCCCTCTACGAGCAGTACTTT.